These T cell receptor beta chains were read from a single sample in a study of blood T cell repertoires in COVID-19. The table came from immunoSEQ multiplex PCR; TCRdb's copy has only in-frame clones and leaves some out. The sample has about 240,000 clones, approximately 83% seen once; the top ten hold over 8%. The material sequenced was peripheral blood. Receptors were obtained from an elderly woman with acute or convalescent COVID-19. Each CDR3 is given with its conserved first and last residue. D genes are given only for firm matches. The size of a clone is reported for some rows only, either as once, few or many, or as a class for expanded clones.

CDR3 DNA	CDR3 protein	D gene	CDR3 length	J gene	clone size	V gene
TGTGCCAGCAGTGAAGCTCAATATAATTCACCCCTCCACTTT	CASSEAQYNSPLHF	NA	14	TRBJ1-6	NA	TRBV6-1
TGTGCCAGTAGAGGGGGAGGGAACCCCGGCTATGGCTACACCTTC	CASRGGGNPGYGYTF	NA	15	TRBJ1-2	NA	TRBV19
TGTGCCAGCAGTACAGGGGCGGCTAACTATGGCTACACCTTC	CASSTGAANYGYTF	TRBD1	14	TRBJ1-2	NA	TRBV6-5
TGCGCCAGCAGCACCGGACAGATTAACCAAGAGACCCAGTACTTC	CASSTGQINQETQYF	NA	15	TRBJ2-5	NA	TRBV5-1
TGTGCCAGCAGTCCGCCGGACAGGAGAACCGGGGAGCTGTTTTTT	CASSPPDRRTGELFF	TRBD1	15	TRBJ2-2	NA	TRBV28
TGTGCCAGCAGCCCTCGGGACAGGGTTTATGGCTACACCTTC	CASSPRDRVYGYTF	TRBD1	14	TRBJ1-2	few	TRBV3-1/TRBV3-2
TGTGCCAGCAGCCAAGATATAGGGGGCGCTGAAGCTTTCTTT	CASSQDIGGAEAFF	TRBD1	14	TRBJ1-1	few	TRBV3-1/TRBV3-2
TGTGCCAGCAGCCCTTCCTCCTACGAGCAGTACTTC	CASSPSSYEQYF	NA	12	TRBJ2-7	NA	TRBV3-1/TRBV3-2
TGTGCCAGCGCCCTCAACGGGGGGCTGAGCTATGGCTACACCTTC	CASALNGGLSYGYTF	NA	15	TRBJ1-2	NA	TRBV28
TGTGCCAGCAGTTTATCTGGACAGTTCTATGGCTACACCTTC	CASSLSGQFYGYTF	NA	14	TRBJ1-2	NA	TRBV28
TGTGCCAGCAGCGGGGTATTGAGACAGAGTAATGAAAAACTGTTTTTT	CASSGVLRQSNEKLFF	NA	16	TRBJ1-4	NA	TRBV7-9
TGTGCCAGCAGCAGAAACGGGGGAACAGATACGCAGTATTTT	CASSRNGGTDTQYF	NA	14	TRBJ2-3	NA	TRBV3-1/TRBV3-2
TGTGCCAGCAGCTTGGCCCCATATCAGCCCCAGCATTTT	CASSLAPYQPQHF	NA	13	TRBJ1-5	NA	TRBV5-4
TGTGCCAGCAGCTTGGCGGTGGGAAACACCATATATTTT	CASSLAVGNTIYF	NA	13	TRBJ1-3	NA	TRBV27
TGTGCCAGCAGTTTGTCAGCAGGGCGAAACACTGAAGCTTTCTTT	CASSLSAGRNTEAFF	NA	15	TRBJ1-1	NA	TRBV27
TGTGCCGGGGGACACAGAGAGCAGTTCTTC	CAGGHREQFF	NA	10	TRBJ2-1	NA	TRBV6-5
TGTGCCAGCAGCCCCTTGGAGGGGAGATCCTACGAGCAGTACTTC	CASSPLEGRSYEQYF	NA	15	TRBJ2-7	NA	TRBV9
TGTGCCAGCTCACCACAGATAGGGGGCATCGATCAGCCCCAGCATTTT	CASSPQIGGIDQPQHF	TRBD1	16	TRBJ1-5	NA	TRBV18
TGCGCCAGCAGCATTGGGACTAGCGGACCAGATACGCAGTATTTT	CASSIGTSGPDTQYF	TRBD2	15	TRBJ2-3	NA	TRBV5-1
TGTGCCATCAGTAGCCAGGGCAATCAGCCCCAGCATTTT	CAISSQGNQPQHF	NA	13	TRBJ1-5	once	TRBV10-3
TGTGCCAGCTGCACGGGGGGATTCACAGATACGCAGTATTTT	CASCTGGFTDTQYF	TRBD2	14	TRBJ2-3	NA	TRBV2
TGTGCCAGCAGTTTATCAGGAGGGTACTACGAGCAGTACTTC	CASSLSGGYYEQYF	NA	14	TRBJ2-7	NA	TRBV28
TGTGCCAGCAGCCCTTCTGGAGGATGGCAGCCCCAGCATTTT	CASSPSGGWQPQHF	NA	14	TRBJ1-5	NA	TRBV7-8
TGTGCCAGCAGCTTAGGTCTAGCGGGGTCTTCAGATACGCAGTATTTT	CASSLGLAGSSDTQYF	TRBD2	16	TRBJ2-3	NA	TRBV7-9
TGTGCCAGCAGCCTGTCAAGCGCTCATAGGTTGGCAATCTCTGGAAACACCATATATTTT	CASSLSSAHRLAISGNTIYF	NA	20	TRBJ1-3	NA	TRBV7-8
TGTGCCAGCAGCCTTCGGGGACAGGGGGTCACTGAAGCTTTCTTT	CASSLRGQGVTEAFF	TRBD1	15	TRBJ1-1	NA	TRBV3-1/TRBV3-2
TGTGCCAGCAGTGGGACACCCAACACCGGGGAGCTGTTTTTT	CASSGTPNTGELFF	NA	14	TRBJ2-2	NA	TRBV28
TGTGCCAGCAGACCCACAGGGAGTAGAGGAAACACCATATATTTT	CASRPTGSRGNTIYF	NA	15	TRBJ1-3	few	TRBV6-5
TGTGCCAGCAGCCCGGGACAACTCAATCAGCCCCAGCATTTT	CASSPGQLNQPQHF	NA	14	TRBJ1-5	NA	TRBV7-9
TGTGCCAGCAGTAAGCTAGCGGGGGGAGCAGATACGCAGTATTTT	CASSKLAGGADTQYF	TRBD2	15	TRBJ2-3	NA	TRBV2
TGTGCCAGCAGTCCGAACCGACAGGGAAGCTATGGCTACACCTTC	CASSPNRQGSYGYTF	TRBD1	15	TRBJ1-2	NA	TRBV5-5
TGTGCCAGTAGTTCCCTCGGGACTTCTGAAGCTTTCTTT	CASSSLGTSEAFF	NA	13	TRBJ1-1	NA	TRBV19
TGTGCCAGCTGCACGCAGGTTTTGAACACTGAAGCTTTCTTT	CASCTQVLNTEAFF	NA	14	TRBJ1-1	medium-sized	TRBV6-6
TGCAGCGTTCGGACACAGGGCGAGGGATACGAGCAGTACTTC	CSVRTQGEGYEQYF	NA	14	TRBJ2-7	NA	TRBV29-1
TGCGCCAGCAGCTTGGACGGGGGGGGCAATCAGCCCCAGCATTTT	CASSLDGGGNQPQHF	NA	15	TRBJ1-5	NA	TRBV5-1